The clone carrying this T cell receptor beta chain was counted once. The antigen remains unidentified. This entry belongs to a study of cytomegalovirus exposure and HLA in healthy donors. Turning to the study itself: A prior analysis found 117 million unique TCR beta sequences from 150 million to 200 million T cells.

13 Jbeta primers and 60 Vbeta primers were used for the PCR. Repertoires were generated with immunoSEQ multiplex PCR, while TCRdb's copy carries only in-frame clones and drops some. The profile shows roughly 120,000 clones, around 62% of them singletons. Study results and limitations: Trimming of TCR beta V- and J-genes showed a link, identified in a later analysis, to a missense DCLRE1C variant.

Trimming removed 2 bases from V and 9 bases from J; junction bases left unmatched: 7. Germline CDR1 MNHEY, CDR2 SVGAGI. The CDR3 is 13 residues long. The material sequenced was PBMCs. The genes are TRBV6-5 and TRBJ2-7; 7 nucleotides line up with TRBD2. The clonotype originates from a woman aged 40 to 55 in good health and CMV-seropositive. The CDR3: CASSYERLARQYF. The DNA of the CDR3 is TGTGCCAGCAGTTACGAGAGACTAGCACGGCAGTACTTC.